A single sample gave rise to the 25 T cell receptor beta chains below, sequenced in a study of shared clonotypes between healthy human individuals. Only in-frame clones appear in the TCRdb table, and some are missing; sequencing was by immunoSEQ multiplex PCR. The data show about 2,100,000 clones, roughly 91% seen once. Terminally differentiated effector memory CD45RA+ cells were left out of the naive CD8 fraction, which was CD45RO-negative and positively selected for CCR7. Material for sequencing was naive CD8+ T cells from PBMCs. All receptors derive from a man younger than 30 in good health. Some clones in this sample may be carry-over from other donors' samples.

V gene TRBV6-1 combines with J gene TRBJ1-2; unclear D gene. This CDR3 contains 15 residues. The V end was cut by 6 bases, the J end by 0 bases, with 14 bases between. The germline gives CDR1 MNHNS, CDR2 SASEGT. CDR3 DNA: TGTGCCAGCAGCCAGACGTACGGGGCTAACTATGGCTACACCTTC. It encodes CASSQTYGANYGYTF.

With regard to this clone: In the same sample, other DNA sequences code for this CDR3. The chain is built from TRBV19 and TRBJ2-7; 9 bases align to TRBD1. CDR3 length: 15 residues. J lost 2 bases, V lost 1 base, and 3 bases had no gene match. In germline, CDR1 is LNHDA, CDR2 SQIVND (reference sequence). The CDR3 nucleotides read TGTGCCAGTAGTATAGGGACAGGGGCCCCCTACGAGCAGTACTTC. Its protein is CASSIGTGAPYEQYF.

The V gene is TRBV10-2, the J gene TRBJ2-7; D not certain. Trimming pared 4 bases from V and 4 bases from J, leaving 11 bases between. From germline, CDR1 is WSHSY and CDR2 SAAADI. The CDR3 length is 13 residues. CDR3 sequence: CASSGPTGYEQYF. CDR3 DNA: TGCGCCAGCAGTGGGCCTACCGGGTACGAGCAGTACTTC.

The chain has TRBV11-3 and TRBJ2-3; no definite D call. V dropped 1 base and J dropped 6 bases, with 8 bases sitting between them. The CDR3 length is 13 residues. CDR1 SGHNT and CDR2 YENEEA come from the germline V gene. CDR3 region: CASSLVVSDTQYF. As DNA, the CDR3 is TGTGCCAGCAGCTTAGTTGTCTCCGATACGCAGTATTTT.

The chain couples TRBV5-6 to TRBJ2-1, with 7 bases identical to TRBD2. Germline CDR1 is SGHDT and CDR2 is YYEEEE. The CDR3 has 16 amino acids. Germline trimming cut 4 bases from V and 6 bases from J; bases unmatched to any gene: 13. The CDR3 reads CASSPLERDLGNEQFF. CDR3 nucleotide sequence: TGTGCCAGCAGCCCACTGGAGCGGGATCTGGGCAATGAGCAGTTCTTC. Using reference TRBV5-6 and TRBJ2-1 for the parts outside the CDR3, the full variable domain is DAGVTQSPTHLIKTRGQQVTLRCSPKSGHDTVSWYQQALGQGPQFIFQYYEEEERQRGNFPDRFSGHQFPNYSSELNVNALLLGDSALYLCASSPLERDLGNEQFFGPGTRLTVL.

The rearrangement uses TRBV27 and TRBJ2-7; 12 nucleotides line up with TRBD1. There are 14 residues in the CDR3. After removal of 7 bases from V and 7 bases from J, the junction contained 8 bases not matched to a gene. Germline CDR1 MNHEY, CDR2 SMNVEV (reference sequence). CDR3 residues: CASKQGQGAQEQYF. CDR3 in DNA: TGTGCCAGCAAACAGGGACAGGGGGCGCAGGAGCAGTACTTC.

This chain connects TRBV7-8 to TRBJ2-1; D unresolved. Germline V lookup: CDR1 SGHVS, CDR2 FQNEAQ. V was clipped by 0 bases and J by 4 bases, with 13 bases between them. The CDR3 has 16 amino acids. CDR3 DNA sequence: TGTGCCAGCAGCTTAGCGGGGAACCTACTATACAATGAGCAGTTCTTC. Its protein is CASSLAGNLLYNEQFF.

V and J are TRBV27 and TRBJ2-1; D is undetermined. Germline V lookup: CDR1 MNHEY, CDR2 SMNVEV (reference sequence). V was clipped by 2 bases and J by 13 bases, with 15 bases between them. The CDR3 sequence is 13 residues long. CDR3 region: CASSLPIDGVQFF. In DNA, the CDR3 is TGTGCCAGCAGTTTACCCATAGACGGAGTACAGTTCTTC.

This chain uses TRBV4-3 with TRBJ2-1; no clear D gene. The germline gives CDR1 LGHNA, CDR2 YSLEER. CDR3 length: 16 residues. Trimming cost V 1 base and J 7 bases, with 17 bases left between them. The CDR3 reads CASSQGSGTVGNEQFF. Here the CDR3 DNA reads TGCGCCAGCAGCCAAGGTTCGGGTACCGTGGGGAATGAGCAGTTCTTC.

The CDR3 protein is CASSLGPTASDEQYF. CDR3 nucleotide sequence: TGTGCCAGCAGCTTAGGCCCCACGGCTAGCGACGAGCAGTACTTC. The V call is TRBV11-2, the J call TRBJ2-7; TRBD2 is a possible D gene (6 bases). Between the trimmed V and J ends, which lost 1 base and 5 bases, there was a span of 15 bases. Germline values: CDR1 SGHAT, CDR2 FQNNGV. The CDR3 has 15 amino acids.

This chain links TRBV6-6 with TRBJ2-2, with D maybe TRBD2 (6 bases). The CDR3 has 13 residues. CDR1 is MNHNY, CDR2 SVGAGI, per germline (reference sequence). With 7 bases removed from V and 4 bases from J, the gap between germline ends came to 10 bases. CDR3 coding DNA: TGTGCCAGCACATCTAGCGTCACCGGGGAGCTGTTTTTT. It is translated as CASTSSVTGELFF.

The CDR3 coding sequence is TGTGCCAGTAGTACCAGTCTTTTGAACACTGAAGCTTTCTTT. Its protein product is CASSTSLLNTEAFF. The chain carries TRBV19 and TRBJ1-1; D remains ambiguous. Trimming stripped 4 bases from V and 0 bases from J, with 9 bases between. The CDR3 covers 14 residues. CDR1 LNHDA and CDR2 SQIVND come from the germline V gene (reference sequence).

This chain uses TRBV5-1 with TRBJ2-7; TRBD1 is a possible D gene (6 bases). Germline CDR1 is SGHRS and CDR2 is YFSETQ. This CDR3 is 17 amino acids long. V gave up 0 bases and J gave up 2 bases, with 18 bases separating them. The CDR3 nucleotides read TGCGCCAGCAGCTTGGCAGAGGGACAACGAATAACCTACGAGCAGTACTTC. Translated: CASSLAEGQRITYEQYF.

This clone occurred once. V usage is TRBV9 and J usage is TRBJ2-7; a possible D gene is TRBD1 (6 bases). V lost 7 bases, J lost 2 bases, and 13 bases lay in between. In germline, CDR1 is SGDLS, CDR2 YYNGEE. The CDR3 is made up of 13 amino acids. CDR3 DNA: TGTGCCAGCGGGGCAGGGGCTCCCTACGAGCAGTACTTC. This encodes CASGAGAPYEQYF.

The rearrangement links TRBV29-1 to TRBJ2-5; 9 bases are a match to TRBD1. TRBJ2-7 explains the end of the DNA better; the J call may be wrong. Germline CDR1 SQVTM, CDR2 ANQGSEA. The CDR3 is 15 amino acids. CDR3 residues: CSVGDRDLPRGEQYF. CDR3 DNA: TGCAGCGTGGGGGACAGGGATCTCCCTCGGGGCGAGCAGTACTTC.

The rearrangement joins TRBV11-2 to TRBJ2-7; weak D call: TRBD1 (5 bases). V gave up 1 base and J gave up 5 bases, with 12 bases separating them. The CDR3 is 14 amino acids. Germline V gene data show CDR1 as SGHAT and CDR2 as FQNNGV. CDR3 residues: CASSLARQFDEQYF. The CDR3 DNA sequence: TGTGCCAGCAGCTTAGCCAGACAGTTCGACGAGCAGTACTTC.

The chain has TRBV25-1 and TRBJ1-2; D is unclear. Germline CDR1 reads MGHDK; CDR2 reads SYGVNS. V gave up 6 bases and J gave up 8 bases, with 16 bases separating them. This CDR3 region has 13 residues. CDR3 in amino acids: CASRPDLLWGYTF. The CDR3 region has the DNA TGTGCCAGCAGGCCCGATCTACTATGGGGCTACACCTTC.

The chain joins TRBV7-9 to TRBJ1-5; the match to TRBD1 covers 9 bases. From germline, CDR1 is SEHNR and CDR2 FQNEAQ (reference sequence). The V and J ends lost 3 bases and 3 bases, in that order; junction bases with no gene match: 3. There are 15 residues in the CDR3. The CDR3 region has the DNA TGTGCCAGCAGCTTGGGGACAGGGCTCAATCAGCCCCAGCATTTT. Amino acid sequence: CASSLGTGLNQPQHF.

For the CDR3, the DNA is TGTGCCAGCAGTGTGGTGGACAGGGGGAACTATGGCTACACCTTC. This translates into CASSVVDRGNYGYTF. The chain recombines TRBV2 with TRBJ1-2; 10 bases match TRBD1. The CDR3 has 15 residues. The junction had 4 bases not matched to a gene; V was cut back by 4 bases and J by 2 bases. Germline CDR1 SNHLY, CDR2 FYNNEI.

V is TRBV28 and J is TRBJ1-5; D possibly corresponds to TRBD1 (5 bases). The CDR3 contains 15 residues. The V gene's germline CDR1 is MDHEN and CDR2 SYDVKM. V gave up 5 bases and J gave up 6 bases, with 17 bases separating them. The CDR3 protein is CASSARGEWGQPQHF. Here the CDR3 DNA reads TGTGCCAGCAGTGCACGAGGGGAGTGGGGTCAGCCCCAGCATTTT.

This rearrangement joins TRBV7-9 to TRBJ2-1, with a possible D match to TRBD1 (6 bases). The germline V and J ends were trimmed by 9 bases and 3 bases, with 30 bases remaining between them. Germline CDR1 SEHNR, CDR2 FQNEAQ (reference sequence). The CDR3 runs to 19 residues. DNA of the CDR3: TGTGCCAGTATCGTATATGAGGGCAGGGGCACGTCGGGCTACAATGAGCAGTTCTTC. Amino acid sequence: CASIVYEGRGTSGYNEQFF. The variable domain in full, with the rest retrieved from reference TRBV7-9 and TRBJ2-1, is DTGVSQNPRHKITKRGQNVTFRCDPISEHNRLYWYRQTLGQGPEFLTYFQNEAQLEKSRLLSDRFSAERPKGSFSTLEIQRTEQGDSAMYLCASIVYEGRGTSGYNEQFFGPGTRLTVL.

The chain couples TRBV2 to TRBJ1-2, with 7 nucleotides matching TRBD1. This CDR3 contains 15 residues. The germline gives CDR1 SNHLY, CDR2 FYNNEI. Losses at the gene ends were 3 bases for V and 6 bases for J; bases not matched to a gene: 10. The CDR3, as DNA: TGTGCCAGCAGTGAGGCGACAGGGCAGGCGAATGGCTACACCTTC. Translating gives CASSEATGQANGYTF.

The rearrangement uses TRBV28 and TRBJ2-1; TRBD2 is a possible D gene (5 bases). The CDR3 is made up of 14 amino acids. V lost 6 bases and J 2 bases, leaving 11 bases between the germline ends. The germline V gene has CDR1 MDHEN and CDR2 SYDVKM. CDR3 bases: TGTGCCAGCAGGGACTGGTCCACCTACAATGAGCAGTTCTTC. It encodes CASRDWSTYNEQFF.

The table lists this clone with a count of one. The CDR3 loop is CASTELAGEYNEQFF. The CDR3 nucleotides read TGTGCCAGCACCGAACTAGCGGGGGAGTACAATGAGCAGTTCTTC. The chain recombines TRBV9 with TRBJ2-1, with TRBD2 identical over 11 bases. Germline V gene sequence: CDR1 SGDLS, CDR2 YYNGEE. The CDR3 has 15 amino acids. Unmatched junction bases numbered 6, after V lost 6 bases and J lost 4 bases.

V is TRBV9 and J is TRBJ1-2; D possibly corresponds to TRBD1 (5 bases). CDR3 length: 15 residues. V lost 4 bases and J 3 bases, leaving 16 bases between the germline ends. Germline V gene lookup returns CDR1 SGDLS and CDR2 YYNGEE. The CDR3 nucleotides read TGTGCCAGCAGCCCAACTCGGGGGGGAGACTATGGCTACACCTTC. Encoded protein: CASSPTRGGDYGYTF.